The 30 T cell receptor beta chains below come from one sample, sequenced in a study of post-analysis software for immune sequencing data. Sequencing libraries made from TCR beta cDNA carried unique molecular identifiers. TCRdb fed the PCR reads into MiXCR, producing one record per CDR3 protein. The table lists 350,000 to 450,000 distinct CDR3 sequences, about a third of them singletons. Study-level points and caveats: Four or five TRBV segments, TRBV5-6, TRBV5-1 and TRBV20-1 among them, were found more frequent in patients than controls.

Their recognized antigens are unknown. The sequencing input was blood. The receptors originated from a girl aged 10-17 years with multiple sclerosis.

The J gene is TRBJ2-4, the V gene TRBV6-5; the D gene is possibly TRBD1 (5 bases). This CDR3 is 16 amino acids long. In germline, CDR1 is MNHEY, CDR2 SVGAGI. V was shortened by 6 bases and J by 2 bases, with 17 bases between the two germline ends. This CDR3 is CASSLEAGITKNIQYF. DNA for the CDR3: TGTGCCAGCAGCCTTGAGGCAGGGATAACCAAAAACATTCAGTACTTC.

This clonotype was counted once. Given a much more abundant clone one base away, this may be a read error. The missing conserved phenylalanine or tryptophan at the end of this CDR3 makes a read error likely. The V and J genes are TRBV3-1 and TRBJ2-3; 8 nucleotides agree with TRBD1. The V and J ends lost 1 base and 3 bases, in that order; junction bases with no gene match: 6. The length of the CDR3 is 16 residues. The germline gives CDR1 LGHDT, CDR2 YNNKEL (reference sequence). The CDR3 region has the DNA TGTGCCAGCAGCCAAGGCCCACAGGGGGGAACAGATACGCAGTATTGT. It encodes CASSQGPQGGTDTQYC.

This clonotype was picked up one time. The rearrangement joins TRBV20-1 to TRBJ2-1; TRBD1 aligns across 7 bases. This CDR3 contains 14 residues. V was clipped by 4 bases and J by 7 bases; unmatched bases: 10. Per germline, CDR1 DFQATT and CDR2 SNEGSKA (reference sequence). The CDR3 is CSANPRQGGNEQFF. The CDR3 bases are TGCAGTGCTAACCCGCGACAGGGTGGTAATGAGCAGTTCTTC.

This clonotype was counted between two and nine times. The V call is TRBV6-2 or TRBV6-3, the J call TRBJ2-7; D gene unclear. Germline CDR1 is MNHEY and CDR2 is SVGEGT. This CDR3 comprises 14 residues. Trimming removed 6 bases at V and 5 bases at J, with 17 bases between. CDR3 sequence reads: CASRVAGSVNEQYF. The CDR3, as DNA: TGTGCCAGCAGGGTCGCCGGGTCGGTGAACGAGCAGTACTTC.

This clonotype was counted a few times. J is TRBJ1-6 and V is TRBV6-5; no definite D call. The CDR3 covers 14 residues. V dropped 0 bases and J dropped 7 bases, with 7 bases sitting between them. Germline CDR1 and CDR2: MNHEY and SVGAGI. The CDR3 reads CASSYSAENSPLHF. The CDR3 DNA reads TGTGCCAGCAGTTACTCGGCCGAAAATTCACCCCTCCACTTT.

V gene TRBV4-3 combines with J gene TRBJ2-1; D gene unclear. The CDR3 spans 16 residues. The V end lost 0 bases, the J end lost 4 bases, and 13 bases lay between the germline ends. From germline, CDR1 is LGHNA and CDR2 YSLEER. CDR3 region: CASSQDRHLGYNEQFF. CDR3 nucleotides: TGCGCCAGCAGCCAAGATCGACACCTGGGGTACAATGAGCAGTTCTTC.

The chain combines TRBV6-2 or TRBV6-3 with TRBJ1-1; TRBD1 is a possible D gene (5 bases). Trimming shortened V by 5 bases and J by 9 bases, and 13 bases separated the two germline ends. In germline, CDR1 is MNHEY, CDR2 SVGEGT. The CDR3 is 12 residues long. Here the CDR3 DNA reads TGTGCCAGCAGTGATCCCGGGACTCAAGCTTTCTTT. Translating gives CASSDPGTQAFF.

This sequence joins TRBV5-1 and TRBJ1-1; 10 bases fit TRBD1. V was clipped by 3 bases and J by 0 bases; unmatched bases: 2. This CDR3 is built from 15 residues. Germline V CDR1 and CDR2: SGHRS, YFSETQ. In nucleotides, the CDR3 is TGCGCCAGCAGCTCCGGGACAGGGGTGAACACTGAAGCTTTCTTT. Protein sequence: CASSSGTGVNTEAFF. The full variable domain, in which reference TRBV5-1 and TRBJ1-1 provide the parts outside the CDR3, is KAGVTQTPRYLIKTRGQQVTLSCSPISGHRSVSWYQQTPGQGLQFLFEYFSETQRNKGNFPGRFSGRQFSNSRSEMNVSTLELGDSALYLCASSSGTGVNTEAFFGQGTRLTVV.

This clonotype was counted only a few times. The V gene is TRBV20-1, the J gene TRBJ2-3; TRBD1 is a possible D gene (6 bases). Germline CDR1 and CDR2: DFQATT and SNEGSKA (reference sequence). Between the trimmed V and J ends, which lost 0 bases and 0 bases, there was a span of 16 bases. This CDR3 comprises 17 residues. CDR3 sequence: CSARDPGQSFSTDTQYF. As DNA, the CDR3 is TGCAGTGCTAGAGATCCGGGACAAAGTTTTAGCACAGATACGCAGTATTTT.

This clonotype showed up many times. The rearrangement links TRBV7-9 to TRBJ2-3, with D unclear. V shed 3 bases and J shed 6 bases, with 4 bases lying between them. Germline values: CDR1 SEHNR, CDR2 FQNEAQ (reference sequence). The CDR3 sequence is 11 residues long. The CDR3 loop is CASSFQDTQYF. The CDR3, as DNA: TGTGCCAGCAGCTTTCAGGATACGCAGTATTTT.

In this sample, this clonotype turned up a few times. The CDR3 bases are TGTGCCAGCAGTGCGGGGGCGGGCTACTCCTACGAGCAGTACTTC. This sequence encodes CASSAGAGYSYEQYF. The J gene is TRBJ2-7, the V gene TRBV25-1; D may be TRBD1 or TRBD2 (6 bases each). The CDR3 loop spans 15 amino acids. Trimming removed 4 bases at V and 0 bases at J, with 13 bases between. Germline CDR1 and CDR2: MGHDK and SYGVNS.

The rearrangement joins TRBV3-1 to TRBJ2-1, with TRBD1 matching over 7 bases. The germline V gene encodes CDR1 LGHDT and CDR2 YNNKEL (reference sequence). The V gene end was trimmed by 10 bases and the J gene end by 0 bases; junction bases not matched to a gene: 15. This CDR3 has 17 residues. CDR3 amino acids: CATGQGYRGPSYNEQFF. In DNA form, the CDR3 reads TGTGCCACAGGACAAGGTTATAGGGGGCCCTCCTACAATGAGCAGTTCTTC.

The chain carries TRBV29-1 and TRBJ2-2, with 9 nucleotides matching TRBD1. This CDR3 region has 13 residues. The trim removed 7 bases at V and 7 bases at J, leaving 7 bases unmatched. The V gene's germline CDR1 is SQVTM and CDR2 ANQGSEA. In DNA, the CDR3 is TGCAGCGGGGGACAGGGTGAGAACGGGGAGCTGTTTTTT. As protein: CSGGQGENGELFF.

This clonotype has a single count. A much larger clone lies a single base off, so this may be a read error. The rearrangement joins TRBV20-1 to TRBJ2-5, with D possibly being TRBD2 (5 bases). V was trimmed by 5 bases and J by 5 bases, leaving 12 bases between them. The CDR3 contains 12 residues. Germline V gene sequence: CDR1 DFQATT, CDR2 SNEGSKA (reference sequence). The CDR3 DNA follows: TGCAGTGCTGGGCCGGGGATGGAGACCCAGTACTTC. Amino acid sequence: CSAGPGMETQYF.

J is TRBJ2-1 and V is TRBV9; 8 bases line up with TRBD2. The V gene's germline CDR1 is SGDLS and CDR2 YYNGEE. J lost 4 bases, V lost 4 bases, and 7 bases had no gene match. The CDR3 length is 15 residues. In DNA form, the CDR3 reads TGTGCCAGCAGCATCGGACTAGCCCTTTACAATGAGCAGTTCTTC. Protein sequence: CASSIGLALYNEQFF.

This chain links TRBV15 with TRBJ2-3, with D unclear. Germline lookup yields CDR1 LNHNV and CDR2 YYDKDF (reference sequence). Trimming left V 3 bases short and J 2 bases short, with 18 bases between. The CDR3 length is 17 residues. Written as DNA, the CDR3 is TGTGCCACCAGCAGCGTTTCAGTCCGGGTGAACACAGATACGCAGTATTTT. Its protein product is CATSSVSVRVNTDTQYF.

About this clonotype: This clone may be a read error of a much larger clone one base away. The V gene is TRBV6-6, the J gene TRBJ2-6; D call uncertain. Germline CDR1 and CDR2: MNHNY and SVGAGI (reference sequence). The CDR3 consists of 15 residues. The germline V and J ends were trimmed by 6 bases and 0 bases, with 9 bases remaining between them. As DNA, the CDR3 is TGTGCCAGCAGCCCTACGGTCTCTGGGGCCAACGTCCTGACTTTC. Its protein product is CASSPTVSGANVLTF.

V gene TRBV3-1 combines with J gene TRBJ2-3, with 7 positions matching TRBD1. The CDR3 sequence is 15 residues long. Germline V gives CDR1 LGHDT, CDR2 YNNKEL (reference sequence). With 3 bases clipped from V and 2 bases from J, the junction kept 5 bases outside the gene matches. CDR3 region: CASSHLGQVTDTQYF. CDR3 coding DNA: TGTGCCAGCAGCCATCTAGGACAGGTCACAGATACGCAGTATTTT.

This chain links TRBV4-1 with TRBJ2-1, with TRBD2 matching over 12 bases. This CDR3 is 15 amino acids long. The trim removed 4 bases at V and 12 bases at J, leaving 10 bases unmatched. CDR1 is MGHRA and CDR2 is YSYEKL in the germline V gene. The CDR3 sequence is CASSRTSGGPSLQFF. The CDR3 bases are TGCGCCAGCAGCCGCACTAGCGGGGGGCCCTCCCTGCAGTTCTTC.

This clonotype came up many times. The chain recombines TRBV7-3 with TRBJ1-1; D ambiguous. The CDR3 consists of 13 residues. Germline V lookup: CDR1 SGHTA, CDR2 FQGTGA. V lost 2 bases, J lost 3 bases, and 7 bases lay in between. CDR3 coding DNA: TGTGCCAGCAGCTTAGTGGGCTACACTGAAGCTTTCTTT. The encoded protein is CASSLVGYTEAFF.

Here the CDR3 DNA reads TGCGCCAGCAGCCAGGGACTAGCGGGGGGGCCCGGTTCTGATACGCAGTATTTT. This encodes CASSQGLAGGPGSDTQYF. The chain couples TRBV4-1 to TRBJ2-3; 16 nucleotides match TRBD2. CDR3 length: 18 amino acids. From germline, CDR1 is MGHRA and CDR2 YSYEKL. V dropped 3 bases and J dropped 6; count of bases not matched to a gene: 9.

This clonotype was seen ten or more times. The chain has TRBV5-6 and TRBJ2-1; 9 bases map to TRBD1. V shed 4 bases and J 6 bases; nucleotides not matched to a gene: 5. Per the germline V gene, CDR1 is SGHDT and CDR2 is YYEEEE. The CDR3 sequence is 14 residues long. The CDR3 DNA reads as TGTGCCAGCAGCCCGGGACAGGGAGGCAATGAGCAGTTCTTC. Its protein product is CASSPGQGGNEQFF. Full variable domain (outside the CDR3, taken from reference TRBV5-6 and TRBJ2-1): DAGVTQSPTHLIKTRGQQVTLRCSPKSGHDTVSWYQQALGQGPQFIFQYYEEEERQRGNFPDRFSGHQFPNYSSELNVNALLLGDSALYLCASSPGQGGNEQFFGPGTRLTVL.

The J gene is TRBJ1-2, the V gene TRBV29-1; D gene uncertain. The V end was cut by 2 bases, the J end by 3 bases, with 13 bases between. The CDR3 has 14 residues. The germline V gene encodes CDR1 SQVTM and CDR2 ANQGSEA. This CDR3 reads CSVEKYPSDYGYTF. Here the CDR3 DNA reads TGCAGCGTTGAAAAGTACCCTTCAGACTATGGCTACACCTTC.

CDR3 DNA: TGCGCCAGCAGCTTGGGGCAGGGAGACTCACCCCTCCACTTT. Its translation is CASSLGQGDSPLHF. The V and J genes are TRBV5-1 and TRBJ1-6, with D maybe TRBD1 (5 bases). The V end was cut by 0 bases, the J end by 10 bases, with 11 bases between. Germline CDR1 is SGHRS and CDR2 is YFSETQ. The CDR3 has 14 residues.

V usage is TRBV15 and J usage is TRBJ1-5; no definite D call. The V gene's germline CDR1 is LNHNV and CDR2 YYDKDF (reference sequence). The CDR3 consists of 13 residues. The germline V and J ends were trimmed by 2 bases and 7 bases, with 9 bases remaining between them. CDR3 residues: CATSRSEQQPQHF. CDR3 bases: TGTGCCACCAGCAGATCGGAACAGCAGCCCCAGCATTTT.

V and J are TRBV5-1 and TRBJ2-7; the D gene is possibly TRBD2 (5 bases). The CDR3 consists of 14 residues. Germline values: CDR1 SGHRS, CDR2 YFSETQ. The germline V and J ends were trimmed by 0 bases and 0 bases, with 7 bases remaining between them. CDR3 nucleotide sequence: TGCGCCAGCAGCTTGGGACGGGACTCCTACGAGCAGTACTTC. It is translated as CASSLGRDSYEQYF.

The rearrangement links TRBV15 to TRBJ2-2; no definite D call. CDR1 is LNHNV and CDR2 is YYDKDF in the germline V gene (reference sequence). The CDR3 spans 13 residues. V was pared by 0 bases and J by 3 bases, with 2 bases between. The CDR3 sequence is CATSRDHTGELFF. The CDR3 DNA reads TGTGCCACCAGCAGAGACCACACCGGGGAGCTGTTTTTT.

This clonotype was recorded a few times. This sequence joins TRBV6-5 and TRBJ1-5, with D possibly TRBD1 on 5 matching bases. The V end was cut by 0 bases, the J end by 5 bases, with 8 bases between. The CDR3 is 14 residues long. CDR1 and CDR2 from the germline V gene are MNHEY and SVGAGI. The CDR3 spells CASSYSEGYQPQHF. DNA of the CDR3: TGTGCCAGCAGTTACTCCGAGGGGTATCAGCCCCAGCATTTT.

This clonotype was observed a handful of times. CDR3 region: CASSLVPKVAQPQHF. The CDR3 DNA sequence: TGTGCCAGCAGCTTAGTACCGAAGGTGGCTCAGCCCCAGCATTTT. J is TRBJ1-5 and V is TRBV7-8; D ambiguous. Trimming left V 1 base short and J 6 bases short, with 13 bases between. Germline lookup yields CDR1 SGHVS and CDR2 FQNEAQ. The CDR3 is made up of 15 amino acids.

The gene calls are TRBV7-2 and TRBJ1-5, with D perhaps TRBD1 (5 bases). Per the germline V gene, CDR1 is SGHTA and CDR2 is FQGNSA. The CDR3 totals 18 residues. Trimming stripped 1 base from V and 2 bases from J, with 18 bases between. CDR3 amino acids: CASSLVAGRADGNQPQHF. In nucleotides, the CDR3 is TGTGCCAGCAGCTTAGTTGCAGGGAGGGCCGATGGCAATCAGCCCCAGCATTTT.